This T cell receptor (beta chain) stems from a study of control samples from healthy donors and cancer patients. CDR3 length: 18 amino acids. V lost 4 bases and J lost 0; bases outside the gene matches: 8. Germline V CDR1 and CDR2: SGHTS, YDEGEE. The method was immunoSEQ multiplex PCR; TCRdb's version includes in-frame clones alone and lacks a portion of them. The profile shows about 160,000 clones, roughly 95% of them singletons. The sample holds a few counts of this clone. The sample taken for sequencing was blood. The gene calls are TRBV5-8 and TRBJ1-6; 9 nucleotides align to TRBD1. The TCR originated in a woman aged 25 to 39 in good health. The CDR3 reads CASSAGQGPSSYNSPLHF. CDR3 DNA sequence: TGTGCCAGCAGCGCAGGACAGGGGCCGAGCTCCTATAATTCACCCCTCCACTTT.